These 30 T cell receptor beta chains originate from one sample sequenced in a study of blood T cell repertoires in COVID-19. The repertoire was sequenced with immunoSEQ multiplex PCR; TCRdb's copy has only in-frame clones and lacks some. In the table there are over 200,000 clones, around nine tenths of which are singletons. Sequenced sample: peripheral blood. The receptors stem from a man aged 60 to 69 who had recovered from COVID-19.

The rearrangement joins TRBV21-1 to TRBJ2-7; TRBD2 was called by the table and not checked on the DNA. TRBV21-1 is reported as a pseudogene. This CDR3 has 14 amino acids. The CDR3 bases are TGTGCCAGCAGCAAGGCCTCCGGAGCCTACGAGCAGTACTTC. Residues: CASSKASGAYEQYF.

The chain has TRBV12-3 or TRBV12-4 and TRBJ1-6; D is uncertain. The CDR3 covers 13 residues. The CDR3 DNA follows: TGTGCAACAGCGCGGGCAGACAATTCACCCCTCCACTTT. Protein: CATARADNSPLHF.

This chain joins TRBV5-6 and TRBJ2-5; 7 positions agree with TRBD1. From germline, CDR1 is SGHDT and CDR2 YYEEEE. After removal of 5 bases from V and 5 bases from J, the junction contained 9 bases not matched to a gene. The CDR3 is made up of 14 amino acids. CDR3 residues: CASRATGAGETQYF. CDR3 DNA: TGTGCCAGCAGAGCCACAGGGGCGGGCGAGACCCAGTACTTC.

CDR3 nucleotide sequence: TGTGCCAGTAGTATAGAGGGACATCTTTATGGCTACACCTTC. Translation gives CASSIEGHLYGYTF. V usage is TRBV19 and J usage is TRBJ1-2, with D tentatively TRBD1 (6 bases). V was cut by 0 bases and J by 5 bases, with 10 bases left in between. This CDR3 is 14 amino acids long. The V gene's germline CDR1 is LNHDA and CDR2 SQIVND (reference sequence).

The V and J genes are TRBV27 and TRBJ2-1; 15 bases match TRBD2. Germline CDR1 reads MNHEY; CDR2 reads SMNVEV (reference sequence). The V gene end was trimmed by 7 bases and the J gene end by 0 bases; junction bases not matched to a gene: 7. The CDR3 loop spans 18 amino acids. The CDR3, as DNA: TGTGCCAGCAACCCGGGACTAGCGGGGGGAAGCTCCTACAATGAGCAGTTCTTC. The encoded protein is CASNPGLAGGSSYNEQFF.

This rearrangement joins TRBV18 to TRBJ1-1, with no clear D. The CDR3 totals 13 residues. The V and J ends lost 1 base and 5 bases respectively, with 8 bases between them. The germline CDR1 and CDR2 sequences are KGHSH and LQKENI. The CDR3 region is CASSPRSGTEAFF. The CDR3 bases are TGTGCCAGCTCACCACGCAGCGGAACTGAAGCTTTCTTT.

The rearrangement uses TRBV27 and TRBJ2-2; D is unclear. Trimming shortened V by 11 bases and J by 0 bases, and 7 bases separated the two germline ends. CDR1 MNHEY and CDR2 SMNVEV come from the germline V gene (reference sequence). The CDR3 extends over 12 amino acids. CDR3 sequence: CACSSNTGELFF. The CDR3 bases are TGTGCCTGTAGCTCGAACACCGGGGAGCTGTTTTTT.

CDR3 region: CASSLGLARNEQFF. CDR3 bases: TGTGCCAGCAGCTTGGGACTAGCGCGCAATGAGCAGTTCTTC. V is TRBV5-5 and J is TRBJ2-1; 8 bases agree with TRBD2. The ends lost 0 bases at V and 6 bases at J; junction bases unmatched: 2. The CDR3 contains 14 residues. The germline V gene encodes CDR1 SGHKS and CDR2 YYEKEE (reference sequence).

The rearrangement links TRBV7-9 to TRBJ2-7; 10 nucleotides line up with TRBD1. This CDR3 contains 15 residues. The germline gives CDR1 SEHNR, CDR2 FQNEAQ (reference sequence). Germline trimming cut 5 bases from V and 4 bases from J; bases unmatched to any gene: 8. The CDR3 loop is CASSVLGQGTYEQYF. The CDR3 bases are TGTGCCAGCAGCGTCCTGGGACAGGGGACGTACGAGCAGTACTTC.

The chain couples TRBV6-5 to TRBJ1-2; no clear D gene. The CDR3 length is 14 residues. From germline, CDR1 is MNHEY and CDR2 SVGAGI. Trimming removed 6 bases at V and 4 bases at J, with 15 bases between. Written as DNA, the CDR3 is TGTGCCAGCAGCCCGGCCCCGCCAGGCTATGGCTACACCTTC. It translates to CASSPAPPGYGYTF.

The chain uses TRBV10-3 and TRBJ1-2; D not certain. Germline V CDR1 and CDR2: ENHRY, SYGVKD. The V end lost 9 bases, the J end lost 8 bases, and 19 bases lay between the germline ends. The CDR3 is 13 amino acids. The CDR3 DNA reads TGTGCCATTTCTGAGTTTGAAACCCTGGGCTACACCTTC. Amino acids: CAISEFETLGYTF.

V is TRBV28 and J is TRBJ2-7; D perhaps matches TRBD2 (5 bases). CDR3 length: 13 residues. Per the germline V gene, CDR1 is MDHEN and CDR2 is SYDVKM. The V and J ends lost 5 bases and 3 bases respectively, with 11 bases between them. The CDR3 reads CASSPPRGYEQYF. DNA of the CDR3: TGTGCCAGCAGTCCCCCCCGGGGCTACGAGCAGTACTTC.

CDR3 nucleotide sequence: TGTGCCAGCAGCTTAGGCGACTATGTCAAGGATACGCAGTATTTT. This gives the protein CASSLGDYVKDTQYF. The genes are TRBV11-2 and TRBJ2-3; tentative D call: TRBD2 (5 bases). V lost 1 base to trimming and J lost 6 bases, with 14 bases between them. Germline assignment: CDR1 SGHAT and CDR2 FQNNGV. The length of the CDR3 is 15 residues. The whole variable domain, remainder taken from reference TRBV11-2 and TRBJ2-3, is EAGVAQSPRYKIIEKRQSVAFWCNPISGHATLYWYQQILGQGPKLLIQFQNNGVVDDSQLPKDRFSAERLKGVDSTLKIQPAKLEDSAVYLCASSLGDYVKDTQYFGPGTRLTVL.

This clone was seen only once. The chain carries TRBV24-1 and TRBJ2-7; 7 positions agree with TRBD1. The CDR3 is 18 residues long. J gave up 2 bases and V 4 bases, and 16 bases lay outside the gene matches. Looked up from germline, CDR1 is KGHDR and CDR2 is SFDVKD. The CDR3 reads CATSEPQAEGQRTYEQYF. CDR3 coding DNA: TGTGCCACCAGTGAGCCCCAGGCCGAGGGACAGCGTACCTACGAGCAGTACTTC.

CDR3 protein: CASGHDNQPQHF. In DNA, the CDR3 is TGTGCCAGCGGGCATGACAATCAGCCCCAGCATTTT. This rearrangement joins TRBV5-4 to TRBJ1-5, with unresolved D. Germline V CDR1 and CDR2: SGHNT, YYREEE (reference sequence). The CDR3 runs to 12 residues. V was pared by 7 bases and J by 3 bases, with 8 bases between.

The chain joins TRBV11-2 to TRBJ1-2; TRBD1 is a possible D gene (5 bases). Trimming removed 5 bases from V and 8 bases from J, with 21 bases in between. The CDR3 sequence is 15 residues long. Germline CDR1 and CDR2: SGHAT and FQNNGV. In DNA form, the CDR3 reads TGTGCCAGCAGCCCCAGCTTGACAGTTCACGGGGGCTACACCTTC. Translation gives CASSPSLTVHGGYTF.

The chain carries TRBV19 and TRBJ1-1, with D possibly being TRBD1 (5 bases). Germline CDR1 LNHDA, CDR2 SQIVND (reference sequence). V lost 6 bases and J lost 2, with 13 bases in between. CDR3 length: 14 residues. CDR3 nucleotides: TGTGCCAGTAGCAGGGCGGGGGACAACACTGAAGCTTTCTTT. Its translation: CASSRAGDNTEAFF.

The chain has TRBV6-5 and TRBJ1-5; D possibly corresponds to TRBD1 (5 bases). With 4 bases removed from V and 4 bases from J, the gap between germline ends came to 11 bases. The CDR3 length is 14 residues. Germline V CDR1 and CDR2: MNHEY, SVGAGI. The CDR3 is CASSLIQGNQPQHF. CDR3 bases: TGTGCCAGCAGTTTAATCCAGGGAAATCAGCCCCAGCATTTT.

The chain combines TRBV6-6 with TRBJ2-6; TRBD2 matches at 15 bases. CDR1 and CDR2 from the germline V gene are MNHNY and SVGAGI (reference sequence). V dropped 5 bases and J dropped 3; count of bases not matched to a gene: 2. This CDR3 spans 17 amino acids. The CDR3 is CASSPGLAGGGANVLTF. CDR3 DNA: TGTGCCAGCAGTCCGGGACTAGCGGGAGGTGGGGCCAACGTCCTGACTTTC.

This clone is a singleton in its sample. This sequence joins TRBV7-3 and TRBJ1-2; perhaps TRBD1 as D (6 bases). Per the germline V gene, CDR1 is SGHTA and CDR2 is FQGTGA. Deletions cut 5 bases from V and 3 bases from J, with 10 bases between. The CDR3 totals 13 residues. CDR3 in amino acids: CASSIKGDYGYTF. In DNA, the CDR3 is TGTGCCAGCAGCATAAAGGGGGACTATGGCTACACCTTC.

The V and J genes are TRBV5-1 and TRBJ1-2; 8 positions agree with TRBD1. The CDR3 totals 14 residues. Germline CDR1 reads SGHRS; CDR2 reads YFSETQ. Trimming removed 6 bases from V and 4 bases from J; junction bases left unmatched: 8. Here the CDR3 DNA reads TGCGCCAGCAAGGAGACAGGGGTGAGCTATGGCTACACCTTC. Translating it yields CASKETGVSYGYTF. Full variable domain (remainder filled in from reference TRBV5-1 and TRBJ1-2): KAGVTQTPRYLIKTRGQQVTLSCSPISGHRSVSWYQQTPGQGLQFLFEYFSETQRNKGNFPGRFSGRQFSNSRSEMNVSTLELGDSALYLCASKETGVSYGYTFGSGTRLTVV.

The chain recombines TRBV19 with TRBJ2-7; TRBD2 matches at 11 bases. V shed 4 bases and J 4 bases; nucleotides not matched to a gene: 6. CDR3 size: 15 residues. From germline, CDR1 is LNHDA and CDR2 SQIVND (reference sequence). CDR3 in amino acids: CASSTTSGIRYEQYF. CDR3 nucleotides: TGTGCCAGTAGTACGACTAGCGGGATAAGGTACGAGCAGTACTTC.

The chain joins TRBV6-5 to TRBJ1-2; D gene ambiguous. The ends were cut back, 4 bases at V and 0 bases at J, with 12 bases in the middle. Looked up from germline, CDR1 is MNHEY and CDR2 is SVGAGI. The CDR3 spans 15 residues. The CDR3 sequence is CASSSPGYTNYGYTF. The CDR3, as DNA: TGTGCCAGCAGTTCCCCGGGATATACTAACTATGGCTACACCTTC.

V gene TRBV19 combines with J gene TRBJ1-1, with 7 bases matching TRBD1. CDR1 and CDR2 from the germline V gene are LNHDA and SQIVND (reference sequence). The V gene end was trimmed by 2 bases and the J gene end by 10 bases; junction bases not matched to a gene: 7. The CDR3 is 13 amino acids. The CDR3 DNA reads TGTGCCAGTAGTATAATAGTCGGACAGGTAGCTTTCTTT. Its protein product is CASSIIVGQVAFF.

The genes are TRBV7-9 and TRBJ1-6; D unclear. The V end was cut by 2 bases, the J end by 0 bases, with 8 bases between. The CDR3 runs 16 residues. Germline CDR1 and CDR2: SEHNR and FQNEAQ (reference sequence). The CDR3 reads CASSLSWSSYNSPLHF. For the CDR3, the DNA is TGTGCCAGCAGCTTAAGTTGGAGCTCCTATAATTCACCCCTCCACTTT.

The V gene is TRBV12-3 or TRBV12-4, the J gene TRBJ1-2; D gene unclear. The CDR3 has 13 amino acids. Deletions cut 5 bases from V and 6 bases from J, with 13 bases between. CDR3 protein: CASSPNRVHGYTF. In nucleotides, the CDR3 is TGTGCCAGCAGTCCCAACAGAGTACATGGCTACACCTTC.

Turning to this clone: The junction shows a germline mismatch at one end, possibly a read error. V gene TRBV7-7 combines with J gene TRBJ2-3; 10 bases are shared with TRBD2. There are 16 residues in the CDR3. Germline loops: CDR1 SSHAT, CDR2 FNYEAQ (reference sequence). The CDR3 here is CASSPIAGGTTDTQYF. The CDR3 coding sequence is TGTGCTAGCAGCCCAATAGCGGGAGGAACCACAGATACGCAGTATTTT.

The CDR3 DNA is TGCGCCAGCAGCGCCGGGACTAAGGGTAGCACAGATACGCAGTATTTT. The encoded protein is CASSAGTKGSTDTQYF. The chain is built from TRBV5-1 and TRBJ2-3; 7 bases agree with TRBD2. The CDR3 loop spans 16 amino acids. J gave up 0 bases and V 4 bases, and 8 bases lay outside the gene matches. The germline gives CDR1 SGHRS, CDR2 YFSETQ.

The chain couples TRBV7-2 to TRBJ2-7; the match to TRBD2 covers 9 bases. This CDR3 spans 13 amino acids. In germline, CDR1 is SGHTA, CDR2 FQGNSA. V lost 6 bases to trimming and J lost 6 bases; unmatched junction nucleotides: 6. CDR3 coding DNA: TGTGCCAGCAGTTTCCTAGCGGGACGCGAGCAGTACTTC. Translation: CASSFLAGREQYF.

The chain has TRBV4-2 and TRBJ2-3; D gene uncertain. The CDR3 is made up of 13 amino acids. V dropped 1 base and J dropped 2 bases, with 4 bases sitting between them. Looked up from germline, CDR1 is LGHNA and CDR2 is YNFKEQ. CDR3 region: CASSQASTDTQYF. In DNA, the CDR3 is TGTGCCAGCAGCCAAGCCTCCACAGATACGCAGTATTTT.